Here is one T cell receptor (beta chain) with its context. What it binds is not known. This sample was included in a study of regulatory T cells in long-lasting Graves disease. The CDR3 has 12 amino acids. CDR1 is DFQATT, CDR2 SNEGSKA, per germline (reference sequence). Overall study results and limits: TRBV28, TRBJ1-2 and TRBJ2-5 were segments that persistent disease favored.

Building of the TCR beta libraries involved iRepertoire HTBI primers and Arm-PCR of CDR3 regions. TCRdb re-derived calls from the multiplex PCR reads in MiXCR, one entry per CDR3 protein. The sample holds roughly 300,000 distinct CDR3 sequences, around 20% seen once. Time point noted: persistent/refractory GD, antithyroid drugs over 5 years with positive TRAb. The TCR library was made from RNA extracted from PBMCs. The gene calls are TRBV20-1 and TRBJ1-1, with a tentative D call TRBD1 (5 bases). The sequence derives from a female donor with Graves disease. Source: peripheral blood mononuclear cells (PBMCs), taken when the disease was refractory, from a patient treated with antithyroid drugs. The CDR3 here is CRKGAGDTEAFF. As DNA, the CDR3 is TGCAGGAAAGGGGCGGGTGACACTGAAGCTTTCTTT.